What follows are 15 T cell receptor beta chains derived from one specimen sequenced in a study of cytomegalovirus exposure and HLA in healthy donors. Amplification used 60 Vbeta primers and 13 Jbeta primers. The protocol was immunoSEQ multiplex PCR, while the TCRdb copy is restricted to in-frame clones and leaves out a portion. Among around 220,000 clones listed, about 75% were seen once. The sequenced sample was PBMCs. Receptor source: a man aged 18 to 29 in good health and CMV-seronegative.

The genes are TRBV2 and TRBJ1-6, with 9 bases lining up with TRBD1. The CDR3 totals 16 residues. Germline CDR1 SNHLY, CDR2 FYNNEI. After removal of 3 bases from V and 7 bases from J, the junction contained 7 bases not matched to a gene. The CDR3 loop reads CASSDLGQGVNSPLHF. CDR3 DNA sequence: TGTGCCAGCAGTGATTTGGGACAGGGAGTGAATTCACCCCTCCACTTT.

This clone was observed a few times. The chain uses TRBV6-1 and TRBJ2-7, with D unresolved. V lost 6 bases and J 0 bases, leaving 12 bases between the germline ends. Germline loops: CDR1 MNHNS, CDR2 SASEGT. The CDR3 loop spans 14 amino acids. The CDR3 loop reads CASRRMLSSYEQYF. The CDR3 DNA sequence: TGTGCCAGCAGGAGGATGCTTAGCTCCTACGAGCAGTACTTC.

This chain connects TRBV7-8 to TRBJ2-6; 12 bases are a match to TRBD2. This CDR3 comprises 17 residues. Germline V gene data show CDR1 as SGHVS and CDR2 as FQNEAQ. V dropped 2 bases and J dropped 3; count of bases not matched to a gene: 2. The CDR3 reads CASSLTSGRNGANVLTF. DNA for the CDR3: TGTGCCAGCAGCTTAACTAGCGGGAGGAATGGGGCCAACGTCCTGACTTTC.

This sequence joins TRBV10-3 and TRBJ2-7, with 12 bases aligning to TRBD2. Germline V gives CDR1 ENHRY, CDR2 SYGVKD. This CDR3 spans 16 amino acids. V dropped 0 bases and J dropped 13; count of bases not matched to a gene: 13. CDR3 in DNA: TGTGCCATCAGTGAGTCCGGGGCTAGCGGGGGGGCCTTTCAATACTTC. Its translation is CAISESGASGGAFQYF.

The chain employs TRBV6-6 and TRBJ1-5; tentatively, D is TRBD1 (5 bases). CDR1 and CDR2 from the germline V gene are MNHNY and SVGAGI (reference sequence). The CDR3 totals 14 residues. V lost 7 bases, J lost 9 bases, and 19 bases lay in between. This CDR3 is CASTRDLGFGPQHF. CDR3 DNA: TGTGCCAGCACCCGGGACTTAGGTTTTGGGCCCCAGCATTTT.

The V call is TRBV7-6, the J call TRBJ1-1, with D tentatively TRBD1 (5 bases). The V end lost 2 bases, the J end lost 1 base, and 8 bases lay between the germline ends. The CDR3 runs to 14 residues. CDR1 and CDR2 from the germline V gene are SGHVS and FNYEAQ. The CDR3 reads CASSLSQGNTEAFF. Written as DNA, the CDR3 is TGTGCCAGCAGCTTATCGCAGGGGAACACTGAAGCTTTCTTT.

The rearrangement links TRBV28 to TRBJ2-7; TRBD1 might be the D (6 bases). Trimming removed 4 bases from V and 1 base from J, with 8 bases in between. The V gene's germline CDR1 is MDHEN and CDR2 SYDVKM. CDR3 length: 13 amino acids. The CDR3 sequence: CASSWDTSYEQYF. In DNA, the CDR3 is TGTGCCAGCAGTTGGGACACTTCCTACGAGCAGTACTTC.

This clone was observed a few times. The chain is built from TRBV9 and TRBJ1-2; D is unclear. The V end was cut by 3 bases, the J end by 5 bases, with 14 bases between. The V gene's germline CDR1 is SGDLS and CDR2 YYNGEE. This CDR3 contains 14 residues. In nucleotides, the CDR3 is TGTGCCAGCAGCGCGGGAACTACCGTTTATGGCTACACCTTC. It specifies CASSAGTTVYGYTF.

The CDR3 DNA follows: TGTGCCAGCAGCCCGTCGACAGGGAAGGGCACCCTCCACTTT. This translates into CASSPSTGKGTLHF. The J gene is TRBJ1-6, the V gene TRBV7-6, with 7 positions matching TRBD1. V was clipped by 5 bases and J by 14 bases; unmatched bases: 12. Germline V gene sequence: CDR1 SGHVS, CDR2 FNYEAQ. The CDR3 is 14 residues long.

The genes are TRBV23-1 and TRBJ1-2; TRBD1 matches 10 bases. TRBV23-1 is marked as an open reading frame, function uncertain. The V gene end was trimmed by 2 bases and the J gene end by 3 bases; junction bases not matched to a gene: 6. This CDR3 is built from 16 residues. CDR3 sequence: CASSQPPGQGHYGYTF. The DNA of the CDR3 is TGCGCCAGCAGTCAACCTCCGGGACAGGGGCACTATGGCTACACCTTC.

This chain uses TRBV19 with TRBJ1-5; 8 bases are shared with TRBD1. Germline CDR1 LNHDA, CDR2 SQIVND (reference sequence). The CDR3 totals 15 residues. V trimming: 4 bases; J trimming: 2 bases; junction bases outside the gene matches: 4. The DNA for the CDR3 is TGTGCCAGTAGTACCGGGACAGGTGGCAATCAGCCCCAGCATTTT. It is translated as CASSTGTGGNQPQHF.

The chain couples TRBV28 to TRBJ1-6; 7 nucleotides line up with TRBD1. Germline loops: CDR1 MDHEN, CDR2 SYDVKM. Trimming at V came to 6 bases and at J to 7 bases, leaving 9 bases not matched to a gene. The CDR3 totals 15 residues. The CDR3 protein is CASSDSQGRNSPLHF. In nucleotides, the CDR3 is TGTGCCAGCAGCGATTCACAGGGGAGAAATTCACCCCTCCACTTT.

The chain couples TRBV5-1 to TRBJ2-5; weak D call: TRBD1 (6 bases). Germline CDR1 reads SGHRS; CDR2 reads YFSETQ. The CDR3 length is 15 residues. Trimming took 0 bases from V and 2 from J, leaving 11 bases between them. CDR3 nucleotides: TGCGCCAGCAGCTTGGGGGACGACAGGCAAGAGACCCAGTACTTC. This encodes CASSLGDDRQETQYF.

CDR3 nucleotides: TGTGCCAGCAGCTCCTCCCCAGGGGGCGGCTACACCTTC. This gives the protein CASSSSPGGGYTF. The V call is TRBV11-3, the J call TRBJ1-2; 8 bases fit TRBD1. In germline, CDR1 is SGHNT, CDR2 YENEEA. This CDR3 contains 13 residues. Trimming cost V 4 bases and J 8 bases; bases outside gene matches: 6.

The chain carries TRBV5-1 and TRBJ1-1, with 9 nucleotides matching TRBD1. The CDR3 is made up of 12 amino acids. With 4 bases clipped from V and 7 bases from J, the junction kept 2 bases outside the gene matches. CDR1 and CDR2 from the germline V gene are SGHRS and YFSETQ. The CDR3 here is CASSGTGHEAFF. The CDR3, as DNA: TGCGCCAGCAGCGGGACAGGGCATGAAGCTTTCTTT.